This T cell receptor beta chain was captured by sequencing in a study of regulatory T cells in long-lasting Graves disease. Study-level information: Antithyroid drug use was under 3 months in newly diagnosed Graves' patients.

The CDR3 contains 11 residues. Trimming took off 1 base at V and 8 bases at J, with 6 bases between the two ends. CDR1 and CDR2 (germline): SGHRS, YFSETQ. The time point was: newly diagnosed GD, antithyroid drugs for less than 3 months. PBMCs provided the RNA from which the TCR library was made. The sample holds many counts of this clonotype. For TCR beta, libraries came from iRepertoire HTBI primers and Arm-PCR of CDR3 regions. Using its own MiXCR run on the multiplex PCR reads, TCRdb lists one record per CDR3 protein. This table holds about 400,000 distinct CDR3 sequences, approximately 15% found once. The same data also contributed to another study, on T cells in Graves' hyperthyroidism and ophthalmopathy.

The TCR was taken from a woman between 40 and 55 years old with Graves disease. The material sequenced was peripheral blood mononuclear cells (PBMCs), taken at new diagnosis, from a patient treated with antithyroid drugs. This chain joins TRBV5-1 and TRBJ1-1; the D gene is possibly TRBD1 (5 bases). The CDR3: CASSLQGEAFF. The CDR3 DNA follows: TGCGCCAGCAGCTTGCAGGGCGAAGCTTTCTTT.